The T cell receptor beta chain under discussion was sequenced for a study of T cells in Graves' hyperthyroidism and ophthalmopathy. General study findings and limits: Appearing also in blood were most of the thyroid clonotypes expanded above 0.001.

Disease duration under 2 months; hyperthyroidism patients were aged 18 to 65. CDR3 length: 13 amino acids. Per germline, CDR1 LGHDT and CDR2 YNNKEL (reference sequence). The J segment lost 4 bases and the V segment lost 5 bases, leaving 3 bases of the junction unmatched. Researchers took RNA transcripts and amplified the TCR beta CDR3 regions from them. The HTBI set primed first-round TCR CDR3 RT-PCR. From the multiplex PCR reads, TCRdb called clonotypes with MiXCR, one entry per CDR3 protein. Among roughly 420,000 distinct CDR3 sequences, 15% to 19% were seen once, and the ten largest hold 7.5% to 8%. This clonotype was counted ten times or more. The antigen is unknown.

This sequence joins TRBV3-1 and TRBJ2-5, with 8 bases fitting TRBD1. The sequence derives from a woman between 18 and 30 years old with Graves' hyperthyroidism. The sample taken for sequencing was blood. CDR3 loop: CASSAGQGETQYF. CDR3 bases: TGTGCCAGCAGCGCTGGACAGGGAGAGACCCAGTACTTC.